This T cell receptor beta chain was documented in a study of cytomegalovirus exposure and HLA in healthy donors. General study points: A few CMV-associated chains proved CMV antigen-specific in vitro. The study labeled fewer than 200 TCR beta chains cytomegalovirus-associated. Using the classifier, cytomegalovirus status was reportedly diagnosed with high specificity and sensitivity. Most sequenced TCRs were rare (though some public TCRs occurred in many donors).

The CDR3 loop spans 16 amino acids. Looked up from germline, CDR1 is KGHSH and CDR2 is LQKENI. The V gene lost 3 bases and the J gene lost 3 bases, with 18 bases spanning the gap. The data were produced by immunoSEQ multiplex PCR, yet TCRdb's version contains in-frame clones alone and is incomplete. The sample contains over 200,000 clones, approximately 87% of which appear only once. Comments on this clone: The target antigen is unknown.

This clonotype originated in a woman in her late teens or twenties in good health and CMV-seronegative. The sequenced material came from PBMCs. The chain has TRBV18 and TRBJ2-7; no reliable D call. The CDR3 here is CASSPLDRTTYYEQYF. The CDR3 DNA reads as TGTGCCAGCTCACCTCTTGACCGAACCACCTACTACGAGCAGTACTTC.